This entry lists 18 T cell receptor beta chains sequenced from one sample in a study of blood T cells in healthy people across ages. A second PCR, run for roughly 6 to 11 cycles, used a sample-barcoded 5' primer plus a J-beta primer mix. TCRdb redid the calling of the 5' RACE reads with MiXCR, one entry per CDR3 protein. The sample has hundreds of thousands of distinct CDR3 sequences, approximately 49% seen once. Sequences were obtained from blood. The receptors stem from a young man in good health.

This clonotype was seen only a few times. The rearrangement uses TRBV6-1 and TRBJ2-7, with D unclear. This CDR3 is 11 amino acids long. CDR1 is MNHNS, CDR2 SASEGT, per germline. Trimming removed 8 bases from V and 6 bases from J, with 11 bases in between. Written as DNA, the CDR3 is TGTGCCAGCGGATTTGGGTCCGAGCAGTACTTC. It encodes CASGFGSEQYF.

In this sample, this clonotype turned up a few times. The chain combines TRBV27 with TRBJ2-1, with D uncertain. CDR1 and CDR2 (germline): MNHEY, SMNVEV (reference sequence). V lost 4 bases and J 15 bases, leaving 19 bases between the germline ends. The CDR3 is 13 residues long. As DNA, the CDR3 is TGTGCCAGCAGTTCGGGCCCTTCACCTGCCCTGTTCTTC. Residues: CASSSGPSPALFF.

This chain connects TRBV12-3 or TRBV12-4 to TRBJ2-1; TRBD2 might be the D (5 bases). CDR3 length: 16 residues. Trimming removed 1 base from V and 4 bases from J, with 14 bases in between. CDR3 loop: CASSLEGTRLYNEQFF. The CDR3 DNA follows: TGTGCCAGCAGTTTAGAGGGAACTAGGTTGTACAATGAGCAGTTCTTC.

The chain carries TRBV12-3 or TRBV12-4 and TRBJ2-4; a possible D gene is TRBD1 (5 bases). The CDR3 contains 14 residues. V lost 5 bases to trimming and J lost 3 bases, with 11 bases between them. CDR3 residues: CASSPDSNKNIQYF. The CDR3 DNA follows: TGTGCCAGCAGTCCCGACAGTAACAAAAACATTCAGTACTTC.

This clonotype was detected only once. The V gene is TRBV6-1, the J gene TRBJ2-1, with D unresolved. V was trimmed by 6 bases and J by 9 bases, leaving 18 bases between them. This CDR3 contains 14 residues. Germline lookup yields CDR1 MNHNS and CDR2 SASEGT. In DNA form, the CDR3 reads TGTGCCAGCAGCCCGCTAGGTGCTGACGGTGAGCAGTTCTTC. Translation gives CASSPLGADGEQFF.

V is TRBV3-1 and J is TRBJ1-1, with D unresolved. Trimming took 8 bases from V and 6 from J, leaving 13 bases between them. Germline lookup yields CDR1 LGHDT and CDR2 YNNKEL (reference sequence). This CDR3 comprises 12 residues. This chain's CDR3 is CASGGEGSEAFF. The CDR3 DNA reads TGTGCCAGCGGAGGAGAGGGTTCTGAAGCTTTCTTT.

This chain uses TRBV7-9 with TRBJ2-1; tentative D call: TRBD2 (5 bases). CDR3 length: 13 amino acids. Germline V gives CDR1 SEHNR, CDR2 FQNEAQ (reference sequence). Deletions cut 5 bases from V and 5 bases from J, with 10 bases between. CDR3: CASSGGLDNEQFF. The CDR3 nucleotides read TGTGCCAGCAGCGGCGGACTCGACAATGAGCAGTTCTTC. The variable domain in full, completed from reference TRBV7-9 and TRBJ2-1, reads DTGVSQNPRHKITKRGQNVTFRCDPISEHNRLYWYRQTLGQGPEFLTYFQNEAQLEKSRLLSDRFSAERPKGSFSTLEIQRTEQGDSAMYLCASSGGLDNEQFFGPGTRLTVL.

In this sample, this clonotype turned up once. This chain links TRBV11-2 with TRBJ2-3; 10 nucleotides agree with TRBD2. J gave up 3 bases and V 6 bases, and 12 bases lay outside the gene matches. This CDR3 has 17 amino acids. Germline lookup yields CDR1 SGHAT and CDR2 FQNNGV. The chain's CDR3 is CASRLSRSGGATDTQYF. CDR3 nucleotide sequence: TGTGCCAGCAGGTTATCCAGGAGCGGGGGGGCAACAGATACGCAGTATTTT.

The V call is TRBV20-1, the J call TRBJ1-2; D call uncertain. The CDR3 runs 13 residues. Germline V gene lookup returns CDR1 DFQATT and CDR2 SNEGSKA (reference sequence). Deletions cut 1 base from V and 8 bases from J, with 14 bases between. The CDR3 spells CSARVGRPSGYTF. Here the CDR3 DNA reads TGCAGTGCTAGAGTGGGCAGACCAAGCGGCTACACCTTC.

This clonotype was found many times. V is TRBV6-5 and J is TRBJ1-2, with 9 bases fitting TRBD1. The CDR3 length is 15 residues. The germline V gene encodes CDR1 MNHEY and CDR2 SVGAGI. With 4 bases clipped from V and 7 bases from J, the junction kept 10 bases outside the gene matches. CDR3 DNA: TGTGCCAGCAGTTCGAGACAGGGGGGAGTCAGTGGCTACACCTTC. Its protein product is CASSSRQGGVSGYTF.

V is TRBV2 and J is TRBJ1-5; 7 bases fit TRBD1. Trimming removed 5 bases from V and 9 bases from J; junction bases left unmatched: 10. Germline-derived CDR1 and CDR2 are SNHLY and FYNNEI. This CDR3 is 14 amino acids long. CDR3 nucleotide sequence: TGTGCCAGCAGTAACAACAGGGGCCCCGGGCCCCAGCATTTT. It translates to CASSNNRGPGPQHF.

This rearrangement joins TRBV5-5 to TRBJ1-4; 10 positions match TRBD1. Germline V gene sequence: CDR1 SGHKS, CDR2 YYEKEE (reference sequence). J lost 4 bases, V lost 0 bases, and 6 bases had no gene match. This CDR3 is built from 17 residues. This chain's CDR3 is CASSLDDRGLLNEKLFF. In DNA form, the CDR3 reads TGTGCCAGCAGCTTGGACGACAGGGGGCTACTTAATGAAAAACTGTTTTTT.

J is TRBJ2-7 and V is TRBV29-1; D tentatively reads TRBD1 or TRBD2 (5 bases each). The CDR3 has 14 residues. Per the germline V gene, CDR1 is SQVTM and CDR2 is ANQGSEA. V was cut by 3 bases and J by 0 bases, with 12 bases left in between. The CDR3 coding sequence is TGCAGCGTTGACGGGGCAGGGAGCTCCTACGAGCAGTACTTC. It is translated as CSVDGAGSSYEQYF.

V gene TRBV5-1 combines with J gene TRBJ2-5, with 8 nucleotides matching TRBD1. The V gene's germline CDR1 is SGHRS and CDR2 YFSETQ. The CDR3 contains 16 residues. Germline trimming cut 0 bases from V and 11 bases from J; bases unmatched to any gene: 15. The CDR3: CASSLGVLGQGGGQYF. The CDR3 DNA is TGCGCCAGCAGCTTGGGGGTCCTAGGACAGGGAGGAGGGCAGTACTTC.

The J gene is TRBJ1-2, the V gene TRBV27; D possibly corresponds to TRBD1 (5 bases). From germline, CDR1 is MNHEY and CDR2 SMNVEV (reference sequence). This CDR3 is built from 15 residues. V lost 5 bases, J lost 1 base, and 14 bases lay in between. CDR3 sequence (DNA): TGTGCCAGCAGTAAGCAGGGCCCTATTAACTATGGCTACACCTTC. Its protein is CASSKQGPINYGYTF.

With respect to this clonotype: One junction end does not reproduce the germline sequence, and a read error may be involved. The chain is built from TRBV2 and TRBJ2-7, with a weak D call TRBD2 (5 bases). Germline V gene data show CDR1 as SNHLY and CDR2 as FYNNEI. The CDR3 runs to 14 residues. The chain's CDR3 is CASSEDGGSYEQHF. CDR3 in DNA: TGTGCCAGCAGTGAAGATGGCGGGTCCTACGAGCAGCACTTC.

V usage is TRBV7-6 and J usage is TRBJ1-2; D may be TRBD1 (5 bases). The germline CDR1 and CDR2 sequences are SGHVS and FNYEAQ. V gave up 5 bases and J gave up 4 bases, with 17 bases separating them. The CDR3 length is 15 residues. The CDR3 nucleotides read TGTGCCAGCAGCCCGGGAGGGGCGGAGAGCTATGGCTACACCTTC. Amino acids: CASSPGGAESYGYTF.

This chain joins TRBV6-2 or TRBV6-3 and TRBJ1-5; the D is unclear. CDR3 length: 12 residues. Trimming took off 6 bases at V and 11 bases at J, with 14 bases between the two ends. Germline lookup yields CDR1 MNHEY and CDR2 SVGEGT. In nucleotides, the CDR3 is TGTGCCAGCAGAGCCGATGGGCGTTCCCAGCATTTT. This gives the protein CASRADGRSQHF.